The 5 T cell receptor beta chains below come from one sample, sequenced in a study of blood T cell repertoires in COVID-19. Clones were sequenced by immunoSEQ multiplex PCR, and TCRdb holds only the in-frame ones, with some missing. The table records roughly 260,000 clones, about 90% of them present only once. The source material was peripheral blood. These receptor sequences come from a woman aged 30 to 39 with COVID-19, enrolled during active disease.

This clone appeared a single time. The genes are TRBV5-1 and TRBJ2-7; 8 bases match TRBD2. Germline V gene data show CDR1 as SGHRS and CDR2 as YFSETQ. The CDR3 spans 14 residues. V was clipped by 6 bases and J by 1 base; unmatched bases: 6. The CDR3 sequence is CASTQVAGSYEQYF. In nucleotides, the CDR3 is TGCGCCAGCACCCAGGTAGCGGGGTCCTACGAGCAGTACTTC.

This chain joins TRBV28 and TRBJ2-2, with D possibly being TRBD2 (5 bases). CDR1 is MDHEN and CDR2 is SYDVKM in the germline V gene. The CDR3 is made up of 15 amino acids. The V and J ends lost 3 bases and 3 bases respectively, with 11 bases between them. This CDR3 reads CASSLRTGHTGELFF. In nucleotides, the CDR3 is TGTGCCAGCAGTTTGAGGACTGGTCACACCGGGGAGCTGTTTTTT.

This chain links TRBV5-4 with TRBJ2-5, with TRBD2 matching 10 bases. The CDR3 sequence is 14 residues long. Trimming took 4 bases from V and 1 from J; bases not matched to a gene: 1. Germline V gene data show CDR1 as SGHNT and CDR2 as YYREEE (reference sequence). The CDR3 DNA follows: TGTGCCAGCAGCCGGACTAGCGGCCAAGAGACCCAGTACTTC. Its protein is CASSRTSGQETQYF.

The CDR3 DNA reads TGTGCCAGCATGGCGGGGGCCAGCGAGCAGTACTTC. Its translation: CASMAGASEQYF. The V and J genes are TRBV2 and TRBJ2-7, with D perhaps matching TRBD2 (7 bases). The CDR3 runs to 12 residues. V lost 7 bases and J lost 6, with 13 bases in between. Germline V gene lookup returns CDR1 SNHLY and CDR2 FYNNEI.

The CDR3 DNA follows: TGCGCCAGCAGCCTCCAACCAGGGGGCGATCAGCCCCAGCATTTT. Translation gives CASSLQPGGDQPQHF. V is TRBV4-1 and J is TRBJ1-5, with 8 bases lining up with TRBD1. CDR1 MGHRA and CDR2 YSYEKL come from the germline V gene. There are 15 residues in the CDR3. Unmatched junction bases numbered 7, after V lost 4 bases and J lost 5 bases.